The 17 T cell receptor beta chains below come from one sample, sequenced in a study of monozygotic twins with inflammatory bowel disease. TCRdb reanalyzed the 5' RACE reads and collapses them to one entry per CDR3 protein, without DNA. This sample contains approximately 45,000 distinct CDR3 sequences. The source material was blood. The source of these receptors is a human donor with ulcerative colitis or Crohn's disease, or a healthy co-twin of an affected twin (not recorded which).

The rearrangement links TRBV28 to TRBJ1-4; the D call from TCRdb, TRBD1, cannot be confirmed without DNA. Germline V CDR1 and CDR2: MDHEN, SYDVKM. The CDR3 consists of 14 residues. The CDR3 protein is CASRRQGSNEKLFF.

This CDR3 is CASSPQAIRETQYF. This chain links TRBV18 with TRBJ2-5. Germline assignment: CDR1 KGHSH and CDR2 LQKENI. The CDR3 covers 14 residues.

The chain uses TRBV3-1 and TRBJ2-2; TCRdb selects TRBD2, and the lack of DNA leaves this call unchecked. The CDR3 is made up of 16 amino acids. Per germline, CDR1 LGHDT and CDR2 YNNKEL (reference sequence). The CDR3 spells CASSQPEGPGIRELFF.

The chain combines TRBV5-4 with TRBJ1-4; the TCRdb D gene call, TRBD1, has no DNA to confirm it. The germline V gene has CDR1 SGHNT and CDR2 YYREEE (reference sequence). The CDR3 totals 16 residues. CDR3 loop: CASSVLPRGESEKLFF.

The V call is TRBV6-2 or TRBV6-3, the J call TRBJ2-2. Germline assignment: CDR1 MNHEY and CDR2 SVGEGT. The CDR3 consists of 14 residues. The CDR3: CASSYSPISGELFF.

The V call is TRBV18, the J call TRBJ2-7. The germline CDR1 and CDR2 sequences are KGHSH and LQKENI. CDR3 length: 15 amino acids. The CDR3 spells CASSSGGGISYEQYF.

The gene calls are TRBV5-1 and TRBJ2-1; TCRdb reports TRBD2, a call that lacks DNA to check it against. This CDR3 has 15 residues. Germline assignment: CDR1 SGHRS and CDR2 YFSETQ. The CDR3 here is CASSSLAGAYNEQFF.

The V call is TRBV7-9, the J call TRBJ2-6; there is no DNA to check the TCRdb D call of TRBD2. Germline V CDR1 and CDR2: SEHNR, FQNEAQ (reference sequence). The CDR3 is 18 residues long. Here the CDR3 reads CASSLRVAESSGANVLTF.

This chain joins TRBV27 and TRBJ1-1. CDR1 is MNHEY and CDR2 is SMNVEV in the germline V gene (reference sequence). This CDR3 is 16 amino acids long. This CDR3 reads CASSLSWTVMNTEAFF.

V gene TRBV7-9 combines with J gene TRBJ2-3; TCRdb picks TRBD1, but there is no DNA to check that call. Looked up from germline, CDR1 is SEHNR and CDR2 is FQNEAQ (reference sequence). CDR3 length: 13 residues. The CDR3 protein is CASSFREADTQYF. Looking up the rest from reference TRBV7-9 and TRBJ2-3 gives the full variable domain: DTGVSQNPRHKITKRGQNVTFRCDPISEHNRLYWYRQTLGQGPEFLTYFQNEAQLEKSRLLSDRFSAERPKGSFSTLEIQRTEQGDSAMYLCASSFREADTQYFGPGTRLTVL.

This chain uses TRBV3-1 with TRBJ2-7; TCRdb returns TRBD2, unconfirmable since there is no DNA. Germline assignment: CDR1 LGHDT and CDR2 YNNKEL (reference sequence). The CDR3 extends over 14 amino acids. CDR3 sequence reads: CASSSLAGGYEQYF.

The V call is TRBV5-1, the J call TRBJ2-3; the TCRdb D gene call, TRBD2, has no DNA to confirm it. This CDR3 spans 15 amino acids. Per germline, CDR1 SGHRS and CDR2 YFSETQ. The CDR3 is CASSLGLAGADTQYF.

V and J are TRBV9 and TRBJ2-1. The germline CDR1 and CDR2 sequences are SGDLS and YYNGEE. The CDR3 is 15 residues long. Here the CDR3 reads CASSVTGGSYNEQFF.

The J gene is TRBJ2-7, the V gene TRBV7-9; lacking DNA, the TRBD1 call made by TCRdb goes unchecked. The CDR3 spans 13 residues. Germline CDR1 and CDR2: SEHNR and FQNEAQ (reference sequence). Here the CDR3 reads CASSLNAQYEQYF.

The gene calls are TRBV4-3 and TRBJ1-1; lacking DNA, the TRBD1 call made by TCRdb goes unchecked. Looked up from germline, CDR1 is LGHNA and CDR2 is YSLEER. This CDR3 is 14 amino acids long. CDR3 loop: CASSPKTGAAQTFF.

The chain joins TRBV13 to TRBJ2-1; the TCRdb call, TRBD2, lacks DNA for checking. The CDR3 is 14 amino acids. CDR1 and CDR2 (germline): PRHDT, FYEKMQ (reference sequence). CDR3 sequence: CASSLIGGVNEQFF.

This chain links TRBV12-3 or TRBV12-4 with TRBJ2-7. CDR3 size: 14 residues. This CDR3 reads CASSLGRGTYEQYF.